This TCR beta chain emerged from a study of regulatory T cells in long-lasting Graves disease. The time point: newly diagnosed GD, antithyroid drugs for less than 3 months. RNA from PBMCs was the source of the TCR library. The TCR beta library used iRepertoire HTBI primers with Arm-PCR amplification of CDR3. Via MiXCR, TCRdb re-called the multiplex PCR reads, giving one row per CDR3 protein. The data contain more than 300,000 distinct CDR3 sequences, approximately 12% of them singletons. This clonotype showed up just a few times. The sample also formed part of further work on T cells in Graves' hyperthyroidism and ophthalmopathy. Per that study: Most expanded thyroid clonotypes above 0.001 recurred in blood.

The sample in question was peripheral blood mononuclear cells (PBMCs), obtained at new diagnosis, from a patient treated with antithyroid drugs. This TCR was sampled from a woman between 18 and 30 years old with Graves disease.

In DNA form, the CDR3 reads TGTGCCAGCAGTTACGATTCAGGGAGCGGCTACGAGCAGTACTTC. It specifies CASSYDSGSGYEQYF. This chain links TRBV6-2 or TRBV6-3 with TRBJ2-7, with D perhaps given as TRBD1 or TRBD2 (5 bases each). The CDR3 has 15 amino acids. Trimming shortened V by 2 bases and J by 3 bases, and 14 bases separated the two germline ends. CDR1 MNHEY and CDR2 SVGEGT come from the germline V gene.